These T cell receptor beta chains were read from a single sample in a study of blood T cell repertoires in COVID-19. The assay was immunoSEQ multiplex PCR, and TCRdb's table has in-frame clones only and misses some. The repertoire holds about 200,000 clones, with approximately 82% as singletons. The sequencing sample was made of peripheral blood. The source is a human donor with acute or convalescent COVID-19. The donor label of this sample is uncertain. The CDR3 runs from the conserved cysteine through the conserved F or W. D genes are given only for firm matches. Expanded clones get a size class; other rows say once, few or many, or leave the size out.

size: .; V: TRBV28; J: TRBJ1-4; D: .; DNA: TGTGCCATTACAACCGGGGGTAATGAAAAACTGTTTTTT; CDR3: CAITTGGNEKLFF
size: .; V: TRBV11-1; J: TRBJ2-5; D: TRBD1; DNA: TGTGCCAGCAGCTTACGGGACAGAGGGACCCAGTACTTC; CDR3: CASSLRDRGTQYF
size: .; V: TRBV19; J: TRBJ2-7; D: TRBD2; DNA: TGTGCCAGTAGTATCGGACTAGCGGGAGTTTACGAGCAGTACTTC; CDR3: CASSIGLAGVYEQYF
size: .; V: TRBV7-2; J: TRBJ1-1; D: .; DNA: TGTGCCAGCAACGCTAAATTGAACACTGAAGCTTTCTTT; CDR3: CASNAKLNTEAFF
size: few; V: TRBV27; J: TRBJ1-3; D: .; DNA: TGTGCCAGCAGCCAGTTCGGAGGGGTCCTCTCTGGAAACACCATATATTTT; CDR3: CASSQFGGVLSGNTIYF
size: once; V: TRBV25-1; J: TRBJ2-3; D: .; DNA: TGTGCCAGCAGTGAGTCCGGGAGATTAACAGATACGCAGTATTTT; CDR3: CASSESGRLTDTQYF
size: .; V: TRBV27; J: TRBJ2-3; D: .; DNA: TGTGCCAGCAGTTTCTCACCGAGAGGTCCTGATACGCAGTATTTT; CDR3: CASSFSPRGPDTQYF
size: .; V: TRBV21-1; J: TRBJ2-1; D: .; DNA: TGTGCCAGCAGCACCAGCGGGTACTCCTACAATGAGCAGTTCTTC; CDR3: CASSTSGYSYNEQFF
size: few; V: TRBV6-5; J: TRBJ1-1; D: .; DNA: TGTGCCAGCAGCCGGGGGAGGGCGGCCACTGAAGCTTTCTTT; CDR3: CASSRGRAATEAFF
size: .; V: TRBV5-1; J: TRBJ2-5; D: TRBD1; DNA: TGCGCCAGCAGCCCCCCGGACAGGGTCCAAGAGACCCAGTACTTC; CDR3: CASSPPDRVQETQYF
size: .; V: TRBV5-4; J: TRBJ2-3; D: .; DNA: TGTGCCAGCAGCTTAGCAGGGGGCACAGATACGCAGTATTTT; CDR3: CASSLAGGTDTQYF
size: .; V: TRBV19; J: TRBJ2-1; D: .; DNA: TGTGCCAGTAGTATGGTCGGGGGAAGTAACAATGAGCAGTTCTTC; CDR3: CASSMVGGSNNEQFF
size: few; V: TRBV11-2; J: TRBJ1-6; D: .; DNA: TGTGCCAGCAGCTCCAGCAGGGGAAGTTCACCCCTCCACTTT; CDR3: CASSSSRGSSPLHF
size: .; V: TRBV28; J: TRBJ1-2; D: .; DNA: TGTGCCAGCAGTTCCGACAGGAAGGGCTACACCTTC; CDR3: CASSSDRKGYTF
size: .; V: TRBV27; J: TRBJ2-2; D: TRBD2; DNA: TGTGCCAGCAGTTTAGTGAGACTAGCGGGACCCGGGGAGCTGTTTTTT; CDR3: CASSLVRLAGPGELFF
size: .; V: TRBV5-1; J: TRBJ1-1; D: TRBD1; DNA: TGCGCCAGCAGCTTGGACTCAGGGGGGATCACTGAAGCTTTCTTT; CDR3: CASSLDSGGITEAFF
size: .; V: TRBV7-2; J: TRBJ2-5; D: TRBD1; DNA: TGTGCCAGCAGCTCATCCGGGACAGGGTTGGAGACCCAGTACTTC; CDR3: CASSSSGTGLETQYF
size: .; V: TRBV29-1; J: TRBJ2-2; D: .; DNA: TGCAGCGTGGGACTGTCGAACACCGGGGAGCTGTTTTTT; CDR3: CSVGLSNTGELFF
size: .; V: TRBV2; J: TRBJ2-7; D: TRBD1; DNA: TGTGCCAGCAACGACAGGGGAGTAGACTACGAGCAGTACTTC; CDR3: CASNDRGVDYEQYF
size: .; V: TRBV19; J: TRBJ1-5; D: TRBD1; DNA: TGTGCCAGTGCCGGGACAGGGAACAATCAGCCCCAGCATTTT; CDR3: CASAGTGNNQPQHF
size: few; V: TRBV18; J: TRBJ1-3; D: .; DNA: TGTGCCAGCTCACCCGAGGCCCCCTCTGGAAACACCATATATTTT; CDR3: CASSPEAPSGNTIYF
size: .; V: TRBV24-1; J: TRBJ2-7; D: TRBD2; DNA: TGTGCCACCAGTGATTCCGGGACTAGGCACGAGCAGTACTTC; CDR3: CATSDSGTRHEQYF
size: .; V: TRBV4-2; J: TRBJ2-5; D: .; DNA: TGTGCCAGCAGCCGATCCGGGACAAATCAAGAGACCCAGTACTTC; CDR3: CASSRSGTNQETQYF
size: .; V: TRBV19; J: TRBJ2-7; D: .; DNA: TGTGCCAGTAGTATACTCGACAGACCCTACGAGCAGTACTTC; CDR3: CASSILDRPYEQYF